These 21 T cell receptor beta chains originate from one sample sequenced in a study of blood T cell repertoires in COVID-19. Only in-frame clones appear in the TCRdb table, and some are missing; sequencing was by immunoSEQ multiplex PCR. The table has about 200,000 clones, 89% seen once. The source material was PBMCs or T cells enriched from blood (not recorded which). Receptors were obtained from a woman in her twenties or thirties with acute COVID-19.

The J gene is TRBJ1-4, the V gene TRBV9, with a tentative D call TRBD1 (5 bases). CDR1 and CDR2 (germline): SGDLS, YYNGEE. The CDR3 is 13 residues long. V lost 0 bases and J 9 bases, leaving 9 bases between the germline ends. The CDR3 here is CASSVAAGKKLFF. The CDR3 nucleotides read TGTGCCAGCAGCGTAGCGGCAGGGAAAAAACTGTTTTTT.

As to this clone: The same CDR3 can be traced to other DNA sequences in this sample. V gene TRBV18 combines with J gene TRBJ2-1, with D possibly being TRBD1 (5 bases). The CDR3 is made up of 15 amino acids. Germline V gene data show CDR1 as KGHSH and CDR2 as LQKENI. Between the trimmed V and J ends, which lost 1 base and 0 bases, there was a span of 7 bases. CDR3 residues: CASSPRQGSYNEQFF. The DNA of the CDR3 is TGTGCCAGCTCACCACGCCAGGGCTCCTACAATGAGCAGTTCTTC.

The rearrangement links TRBV27 to TRBJ2-5; possibly TRBD2 for D (6 bases). The CDR3 totals 14 residues. V lost 3 bases, J lost 4 bases, and 12 bases lay in between. Germline V gives CDR1 MNHEY, CDR2 SMNVEV (reference sequence). The CDR3 sequence: CASSLTGVRETQYF. Here the CDR3 DNA reads TGTGCCAGCAGTTTGACGGGGGTGAGAGAGACCCAGTACTTC.

V and J are TRBV9 and TRBJ1-1; D not resolved. The CDR3 contains 12 residues. The V end lost 3 bases, the J end lost 4 bases, and 7 bases lay between the germline ends. Germline loops: CDR1 SGDLS, CDR2 YYNGEE. CDR3 in amino acids: CASSAGSTEAFF. CDR3 in DNA: TGTGCCAGCAGCGCCGGGTCCACTGAAGCTTTCTTT.

The chain combines TRBV5-8 with TRBJ2-3, with 9 bases matching TRBD1. This CDR3 spans 15 amino acids. Germline values: CDR1 SGHTS, CDR2 YDEGEE. Unmatched junction bases numbered 6, after V lost 7 bases and J lost 0 bases. DNA for the CDR3: TGTGCCAGCCTCCTTGGACAGGGGAGCACAGATACGCAGTATTTT. It is translated as CASLLGQGSTDTQYF.

The V gene is TRBV20-1, the J gene TRBJ1-4; D call uncertain. Germline CDR1 is DFQATT and CDR2 is SNEGSKA (reference sequence). Trimming took 0 bases from V and 14 from J, leaving 7 bases between them. The CDR3 runs to 10 residues. The CDR3 DNA reads TGCAGTGCTAGAGATGGGAGGCTGTTTTTT. Its translation is CSARDGRLFF.

This clone was recorded once. The genes are TRBV27 and TRBJ2-1, with 7 bases fitting TRBD1. After removal of 8 bases from V and 1 base from J, the junction contained 8 bases not matched to a gene. The length of the CDR3 is 15 residues. Looked up from germline, CDR1 is MNHEY and CDR2 is SMNVEV (reference sequence). The CDR3 bases are TGTGCCAGCTCCGCCTTGACAGGGTCCTACAATGAGCAGTTCTTC. This codes for CASSALTGSYNEQFF.

Details on this clone: The sample carries other DNA sequences with the same CDR3. The chain employs TRBV2 and TRBJ1-5, with a tentative D call TRBD1 (5 bases). CDR3 size: 13 residues. Trimming took off 3 bases at V and 4 bases at J, with 7 bases between the two ends. Per germline, CDR1 SNHLY and CDR2 FYNNEI. The DNA of the CDR3 is TGTGCCAGCAGTGACAGGGTTAATCAGCCCCAGCATTTT. Encoded protein: CASSDRVNQPQHF.

This chain links TRBV5-6 with TRBJ2-1; 7 bases match TRBD2. The length of the CDR3 is 16 residues. Germline V gives CDR1 SGHDT, CDR2 YYEEEE. The V gene end was trimmed by 6 bases and the J gene end by 0 bases; junction bases not matched to a gene: 9. The CDR3 DNA reads as TGTGCCAGCATGGGAGGACTAGGCGGCTCCTACAATGAGCAGTTCTTC. Translating it yields CASMGGLGGSYNEQFF.

This clone appeared once. The chain has TRBV10-3 and TRBJ1-1; D is perhaps TRBD1 (5 bases). Trimming stripped 8 bases from V and 3 bases from J, with 13 bases between. The CDR3 totals 13 residues. Germline V gene sequence: CDR1 ENHRY, CDR2 SYGVKD. CDR3 region: CAIGWGGDTEAFF. CDR3 sequence (DNA): TGTGCCATCGGCTGGGGGGGGGACACTGAAGCTTTCTTT.

The chain combines TRBV21-1 with TRBJ1-1. TRBV21-1 is annotated as a pseudogene. This CDR3 comprises 15 residues. CDR3 sequence: CASSDEGRRDTEAFF. CDR3 nucleotides: TGTGCCAGCAGCGACGAGGGACGGAGGGACACTGAAGCTTTCTTT.

V gene TRBV7-9 combines with J gene TRBJ2-5, with D perhaps matching TRBD1 (5 bases). The CDR3 is 16 amino acids. Trimming shortened V by 1 base and J by 0 bases, and 12 bases separated the two germline ends. Germline CDR1 reads SEHNR; CDR2 reads FQNEAQ (reference sequence). The CDR3 coding sequence is TGTGCCAGCAGCTTAGTAGGGGCATTGTACCAAGAGACCCAGTACTTC. Translated, it gives CASSLVGALYQETQYF.

The chain recombines TRBV5-6 with TRBJ2-7; 8 bases are a match to TRBD2. Germline-derived CDR1 and CDR2 are SGHDT and YYEEEE. V lost 4 bases and J lost 5; bases outside the gene matches: 5. The length of the CDR3 is 13 residues. The CDR3 DNA follows: TGTGCCAGCAGCCCGGGGGGGAGGGACGAGCAGTACTTC. It translates to CASSPGGRDEQYF.

The sample holds a few counts of this clone. V and J are TRBV3-1 (or the pseudogene TRBV3-2) and TRBJ1-2; the D is unclear. The CDR3 totals 15 residues. Germline V gives CDR1 LGHDT, CDR2 YNNKEL (reference sequence). The germline V and J ends were trimmed by 0 bases and 6 bases, with 14 bases remaining between them. CDR3: CASSQDFTVSDGYTF. The CDR3 nucleotides are TGTGCCAGCAGCCAAGATTTTACCGTTAGCGATGGCTACACCTTC.

This clone has a single count. The chain employs TRBV10-2 and TRBJ2-1; D gene uncertain. V was cut by 0 bases and J by 0 bases, with 9 bases left in between. The CDR3 runs 16 residues. CDR1 is WSHSY and CDR2 is SAAADI in the germline V gene. CDR3 sequence reads: CASSESAESSYNEQFF. The CDR3 nucleotides are TGCGCCAGCAGTGAGTCGGCGGAGAGCTCCTACAATGAGCAGTTCTTC.

The J gene is TRBJ1-5, the V gene TRBV7-9, with D tentatively TRBD1 (5 bases). This CDR3 contains 19 residues. The germline V gene has CDR1 SEHNR and CDR2 FQNEAQ (reference sequence). V was pared by 1 base and J by 0 bases, with 19 bases between. CDR3 region: CASSLDAGPISHSNQPQHF. CDR3 DNA sequence: TGTGCCAGCAGCTTAGATGCAGGGCCGATCTCTCATAGCAATCAGCCCCAGCATTTT.

The chain couples TRBV5-1 to TRBJ2-3; a possible D gene is TRBD2 (7 bases). This CDR3 is 16 amino acids long. In germline, CDR1 is SGHRS, CDR2 YFSETQ. Between the trimmed V and J ends, which lost 3 bases and 1 base, there was a span of 15 bases. The CDR3 loop reads CASSSHREGGTDTQYF. CDR3 nucleotides: TGCGCCAGCAGCTCCCACAGGGAGGGAGGCACAGATACGCAGTATTTT. The full variable domain, completed using reference TRBV5-1 and TRBJ2-3, is KAGVTQTPRYLIKTRGQQVTLSCSPISGHRSVSWYQQTPGQGLQFLFEYFSETQRNKGNFPGRFSGRQFSNSRSEMNVSTLELGDSALYLCASSSHREGGTDTQYFGPGTRLTVL.

The chain links TRBV6-5 to TRBJ1-1; unclear D gene. V lost 6 bases and J 9 bases, leaving 17 bases between the germline ends. Germline CDR1 MNHEY, CDR2 SVGAGI. The CDR3 contains 13 residues. The CDR3 coding sequence is TGTGCCAGCAGCCAACCTGACACCGGGAAAGCTTTCTTT. It codes for CASSQPDTGKAFF.

The chain carries TRBV28 and TRBJ1-5; no reliable D call. Looked up from germline, CDR1 is MDHEN and CDR2 is SYDVKM. Trimming removed 2 bases from V and 0 bases from J, with 8 bases in between. The length of the CDR3 is 15 residues. The DNA for the CDR3 is TGTGCCAGCAGTTTAGGAGGGAATAGCAATCAGCCCCAGCATTTT. Protein product: CASSLGGNSNQPQHF.

The chain links TRBV5-1 to TRBJ1-1; 8 bases are shared with TRBD1. Germline V CDR1 and CDR2: SGHRS, YFSETQ. This CDR3 is 18 amino acids long. V gave up 3 bases and J gave up 0 bases; unmatched junction bases: 13. The CDR3 sequence: CASSSTGAMISMNTEAFF. DNA for the CDR3: TGCGCCAGCAGCTCGACAGGGGCCATGATATCCATGAACACTGAAGCTTTCTTT.

The chain uses TRBV5-4 and TRBJ1-4; 7 bases are a match to TRBD1. V trimming: 3 bases; J trimming: 7 bases; junction bases outside the gene matches: 6. This CDR3 comprises 14 residues. The germline CDR1 and CDR2 sequences are SGHNT and YYREEE (reference sequence). CDR3: CASSSGTDSEKLFF. The CDR3 DNA reads as TGTGCCAGCAGCTCCGGGACAGACAGTGAAAAACTGTTTTTT.